This is a list of T cell receptor beta chains from one sample in a study of blood T cell repertoires in COVID-19. Only in-frame clones appear in the TCRdb table, and some are missing; sequencing was by immunoSEQ multiplex PCR. Among around 200,000 clones, less than 85% were seen once, and the ten largest hold around an eighth. The sequenced material came from peripheral blood. These receptors all stem from a woman aged 50 to 65 with acute or convalescent COVID-19. CDR3s include the opening cysteine and the closing phenylalanine or tryptophan. A D gene is named only where the DNA matches it firmly. Clone size is stated in some rows and not others, as once, few, many or a class when expanded.

v_gene	abundance	len	j_gene	d_gene	CDR3nt	CDR3aa
TRBV7-9	.	17	TRBJ1-5	TRBD1	TGTGCCAGCAGCTACCAGGACAGGGGAGACAGGAATCAGCCCCAGCATTTT	CASSYQDRGDRNQPQHF
TRBV28	once	14	TRBJ1-1	.	TGTGCCAGCAGTTTATATCCCGGTGAAACTGAAGCTTTCTTT	CASSLYPGETEAFF
TRBV3-1/TRBV3-2	.	13	TRBJ2-5	.	TGTGCCAGCAGCCCCCACGGGCAAGAGACCCAGTACTTC	CASSPHGQETQYF
TRBV6-5	.	15	TRBJ1-5	TRBD1	TGTGCCAGCAACTCCGACAGGGGCCTTAATCAGCCCCAGCATTTT	CASNSDRGLNQPQHF
TRBV25-1	.	15	TRBJ1-1	TRBD1	TGTGCCAGCAGGGGGGACAGGGGGTCCCACACTGAAGCTTTCTTT	CASRGDRGSHTEAFF
TRBV5-6	.	16	TRBJ2-7	.	TGTGCCAGCAGCTTATACTCCGGGGCACATGGGGGGGAGCAGTACTTC	CASSLYSGAHGGEQYF
TRBV28	once	16	TRBJ1-2	.	TGTGCCAGCAGTTTGGGAGCCTGGGGAGTTGCGTATGGCTACACCTTC	CASSLGAWGVAYGYTF
TRBV28	.	11	TRBJ1-3	.	TGTGCCAGCACCTCCGGAAACACCATATATTTT	CASTSGNTIYF
TRBV6-5	.	15	TRBJ2-1	TRBD2	TGTGCCAGCAGTTACGGGCTAGCGGCTTACAATGAGCAGTTCTTC	CASSYGLAAYNEQFF
TRBV5-4	.	13	TRBJ2-2	.	TGTGCCAGCAGCTTGGCCCTTCGCGGGGAGCTGTTTTTT	CASSLALRGELFF
TRBV5-6	.	14	TRBJ1-1	.	TGTGCCAGCGGGCGCGGGCCCGCAGGCGGTGAAGCTTTCTTT	CASGRGPAGGEAFF
TRBV7-9	many	13	TRBJ1-5	.	TGTGCCAGCAGCGACCAGGTCAATCAGCCCCAGCATTTT	CASSDQVNQPQHF
TRBV5-4	.	17	TRBJ1-5	TRBD1	TGTGCCAGCAGCTTCGGGGACAGGCGAGGGAGCAATCAGCCCCAGCATTTT	CASSFGDRRGSNQPQHF
TRBV19	.	17	TRBJ1-5	.	TGTGCCAGTAGTACCTCAATCTCAGGGTTCGTGTATCAGCCCCAGCATTTT	CASSTSISGFVYQPQHF
TRBV10-3	.	16	TRBJ2-7	.	TGTGCCATAGGGGGAGGGCAGGGGACCCGAACCTACGAGCAGTACTTC	CAIGGGQGTRTYEQYF
TRBV4-2	.	16	TRBJ1-1	TRBD1	TGTGCCAGCAGCCATGCCCAGACAGGGGTGAACACTGAAGCTTTCTTT	CASSHAQTGVNTEAFF
TRBV30	.	12	TRBJ1-2	TRBD1	TGTGCCTCCTACAGGGGAGAGAGGAGCTACACCTTC	CASYRGERSYTF
TRBV7-2	once	16	TRBJ1-6	.	TGTGCCAGCAGCTTAGTCGGCGGCATGATTAATTCACCCCTCCACTTT	CASSLVGGMINSPLHF
TRBV3-1/TRBV3-2	.	15	TRBJ1-1	.	TGTGCCAGCAGCCAAGAAAGGGGCCGGAACACTGAAGCTTTCTTT	CASSQERGRNTEAFF
TRBV19	.	16	TRBJ2-7	.	TGTGCCAGTAGTATATCCAGGGCCGAACCATACTACGAGCAGTACTTC	CASSISRAEPYYEQYF
TRBV6-6	few	15	TRBJ2-3	.	TGTGCCAGCAGTTACCGCGGGACTAGCACAGATACGCAGTATTTT	CASSYRGTSTDTQYF
TRBV27	.	17	TRBJ1-1	TRBD1	TGTGCCAGCAGTCCTCGGGACAGGGGCTTCATGAACACTGAAGCTTTCTTT	CASSPRDRGFMNTEAFF
TRBV5-1	.	14	TRBJ2-3	.	TGCGCCAGCAGCTTGGCGCGGGGTACAGATACGCAGTATTTT	CASSLARGTDTQYF
TRBV19	.	16	TRBJ2-1	.	TGTGCCAGTCGGGGCCAGCGGGCCGCCTCCTACAATGAGCAGTTCTTC	CASRGQRAASYNEQFF
TRBV29-1	.	12	TRBJ1-4	.	TGCAGCGTTGTAGGACAGAAAGGAAAACTGTTTTTT	CSVVGQKGKLFF
TRBV28	.	16	TRBJ1-4	.	TGTGCCAGCAGCCCCAGCGTTTTTGCAACTAATGAAAAACTGTTTTTT	CASSPSVFATNEKLFF
TRBV5-1	.	15	TRBJ1-1	TRBD1	TGCGCCAGCAGCTTGGGCGGGACAGTAAACACTGAAGCTTTCTTT	CASSLGGTVNTEAFF
TRBV10-3	.	14	TRBJ2-7	.	TGTGCCATCAGTGTAGCTCTCGCCTCCTACGAGCAGTACTTC	CAISVALASYEQYF
TRBV7-2	.	18	TRBJ2-2	TRBD2	TGTGCCAGCAGCTTTCGGGGAGCGGGGGAAATCAACACCGGGGAGCTGTTTTTT	CASSFRGAGEINTGELFF
TRBV5-1	.	16	TRBJ2-2	TRBD2	TGCGCCAGCCGCTTAGCGGGAGAGACGAACACCGGGGAGCTGTTTTTT	CASRLAGETNTGELFF
TRBV12-3/TRBV12-4	.	13	TRBJ2-7	TRBD2	TGTGCCAGCAGTGCTAGAGGAGCGGGGGAGCAGTACTTC	CASSARGAGEQYF
TRBV7-2	.	15	TRBJ2-7	.	TGTGCCAGCAGCTTAGAGGAGACGGAGAATTACGAGCAGTACTTC	CASSLEETENYEQYF
TRBV6-2/TRBV6-3	.	15	TRBJ2-5	.	TGTGCCAGCAGTTACGGGGGTAGCGGCCAAGAGACCCAGTACTTC	CASSYGGSGQETQYF
TRBV9	.	14	TRBJ2-7	.	TGTGCCAGCAGCGGGGGACTGAGCTCCTACGAGCAGTACTTC	CASSGGLSSYEQYF
TRBV29-1	.	14	TRBJ2-7	TRBD2	TGCAGCGTGGGACAGGGACTAGCGGGGGGCGAGCAGTACTTC	CSVGQGLAGGEQYF
TRBV2	.	12	TRBJ1-2	TRBD1	TGTGCCAGCAGTCACAGGGGTGGCGGCTACACCTTC	CASSHRGGGYTF
TRBV5-4	.	14	TRBJ1-2	TRBD1	TGTGCCAGCAGCTCCAACAGGGGGACACGGGGCTACACCTTC	CASSSNRGTRGYTF
TRBV2	.	12	TRBJ2-3	.	TGTGCCAGCCGGGATTTTGTCGTTACGCAGTATTTT	CASRDFVVTQYF
TRBV29-1	.	14	TRBJ2-1	TRBD1	TGCAGCGTCGAGACAGGGCGAGGTTACAATGAGCAGTTCTTC	CSVETGRGYNEQFF
TRBV5-1	.	15	TRBJ1-1	.	TGCGCCAGCAGCCTAGCAACAGGGACCAACACTGAAGCTTTCTTT	CASSLATGTNTEAFF
TRBV5-5	.	15	TRBJ2-2	.	TGTGCCAGCAGCAGACAGACCGTTAACACCGGGGAGCTGTTTTTT	CASSRQTVNTGELFF
TRBV27	.	15	TRBJ2-3	.	TGTGCCAGCAGAGTAAACAGGGCCCCCACAGATACGCAGTATTTT	CASRVNRAPTDTQYF
TRBV7-8	.	14	TRBJ1-2	.	TGTGCCAGCAGCTTGGCCGCCGGGTACTATGGCTACACCTTC	CASSLAAGYYGYTF
TRBV6-5	.	16	TRBJ2-3	.	TGTGCCAGCAGTTTCTTAGGACAGATCGGCACAGATACGCAGTATTTT	CASSFLGQIGTDTQYF
TRBV5-1	.	14	TRBJ2-5	.	TGCGCCAGCAGCTTGTCCGAAGGGGGAGAGACCCAGTACTTC	CASSLSEGGETQYF
TRBV6-6	.	13	TRBJ1-1	.	TGTGCCAGCAGTTATAAGAGGTCCACTGAAGCTTTCTTT	CASSYKRSTEAFF
TRBV27	.	14	TRBJ2-7	.	TGTGCCAGCAGTTTAAAGGCGGTTTCCTACGAGCAGTACTTC	CASSLKAVSYEQYF
TRBV28	.	17	TRBJ2-7	.	TGTGCCAGCAGTTTACCTTCCCAGGGGCGGAGGAACTACGAGCAGTACTTC	CASSLPSQGRRNYEQYF
TRBV19	.	13	TRBJ2-6	.	TGTGCCAGTTCCTCTACCGGGGCCAACGTCCTGACTTTC	CASSSTGANVLTF
TRBV7-9	.	16	TRBJ1-3	TRBD1	TGTGCCAGCAGCTTAGGACGGACAGGGCCTGGAAACACCATATATTTT	CASSLGRTGPGNTIYF
TRBV7-8	.	15	TRBJ2-1	.	TGTGCCAGCAGCTTAAACAGTATGTGGAACCATGAGCAGTTCTTC	CASSLNSMWNHEQFF
TRBV14	.	20	TRBJ2-1	TRBD2	TGTGCCAGCAGCCTGATGGACAGGGGGAGACTAGCGGGAGTATACAATGAGCAGTTCTTC	CASSLMDRGRLAGVYNEQFF
TRBV9	.	14	TRBJ2-1	TRBD1	TGTGCCAGCAGCGCCAGACAGGGGGTCAGTGAGCAGTTCTTC	CASSARQGVSEQFF
TRBV5-4	few	14	TRBJ1-4	.	TGTGCCAGCAGCATCGGGGCAACTAATGAAAAACTGTTTTTT	CASSIGATNEKLFF
TRBV7-9	once	16	TRBJ2-2	TRBD2	TGTGCCAGCAGCCCAGGGACTAACGGGAACACCGGGGAGCTGTTTTTT	CASSPGTNGNTGELFF